Only one count was recorded for the clone carrying this T cell receptor (beta chain). Its specificity is not known. This entry comes from a study of cytomegalovirus exposure and HLA in healthy donors. Study-level information: Out of a few hundred genotyped donors, roughly 83% belonged to the Caucasian-associated ancestry cluster. Study observations and caveats: Common viral pathogens were later found to be apparently linked to several of the most significant clusters. Across donors, most TCRs were seen rarely, yet some public ones were widespread.

The CDR3 has 15 residues. V gave up 7 bases and J gave up 6 bases, with 18 bases separating them. Germline V lookup: CDR1 PRHDT, CDR2 FYEKMQ (reference sequence). In the PCR, 60 Vbeta and 13 Jbeta primers were used. Generated by immunoSEQ multiplex PCR, the TCRdb table keeps only in-frame clones and is missing some. This sample has about 120,000 clones, with roughly 76% found just once. The source is a man between 25 and 39 years old in good health and CMV-seronegative. Sequenced sample: PBMCs. The gene calls are TRBV13 and TRBJ2-2, with D perhaps matching TRBD1 (6 bases). Here the CDR3 reads CASTSWEGGPGELFF. The CDR3 DNA sequence: TGTGCCAGCACAAGCTGGGAAGGGGGACCCGGGGAGCTGTTTTTT.